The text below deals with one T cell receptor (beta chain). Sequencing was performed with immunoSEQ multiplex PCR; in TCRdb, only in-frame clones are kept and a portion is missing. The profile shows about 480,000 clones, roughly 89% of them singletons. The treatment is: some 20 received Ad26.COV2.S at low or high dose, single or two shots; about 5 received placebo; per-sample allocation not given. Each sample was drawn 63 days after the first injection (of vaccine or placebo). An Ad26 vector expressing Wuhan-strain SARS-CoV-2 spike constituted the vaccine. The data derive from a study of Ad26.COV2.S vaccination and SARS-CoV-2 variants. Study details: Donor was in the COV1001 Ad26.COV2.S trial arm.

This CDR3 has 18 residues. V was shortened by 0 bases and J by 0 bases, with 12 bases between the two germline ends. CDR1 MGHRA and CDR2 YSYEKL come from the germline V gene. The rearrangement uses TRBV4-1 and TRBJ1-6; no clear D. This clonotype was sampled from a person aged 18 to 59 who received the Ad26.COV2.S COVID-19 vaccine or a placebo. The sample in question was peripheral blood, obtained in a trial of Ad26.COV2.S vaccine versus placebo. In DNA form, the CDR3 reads TGCGCCAGCAGCCAAGATTTGGGGAGGAGCTCCTATAATTCACCCCTCCACTTT. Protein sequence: CASSQDLGRSSYNSPLHF.